This T cell receptor (beta chain) was recovered during a study of blood T cell repertoires in COVID-19. Study details: Sites across the United States, Italy and Spain contributed samples from acute and convalescent COVID-19. Sources were T cells, B-cell-depleted T cells, or PBMCs; the material itself was cDNA or gDNA.

Produced via immunoSEQ multiplex PCR; TCRdb's table is partial and in-frame only. The table has 350,000 to 450,000 clones, just under 90% seen once. Participants, about 18 to 90 years old, spanned around 26 US areas. Either two negative PCRs, clearance, or symptom resolution qualified Cohort 3 donors as recovered. The source material was PBMCs or T cells enriched from blood (not recorded which). The source of this sequence is a woman aged 30 to 39 who had recovered from COVID-19.

This CDR3 reads CASSSGTGGRFRSEKLFF. DNA for the CDR3: TGTGCCAGCAGCTCTGGGACAGGGGGAAGATTCCGGAGTGAAAAACTGTTTTTT. The gene calls are TRBV5-6 and TRBJ1-4; 11 bases are shared with TRBD1. The J segment lost 7 bases and the V segment lost 3 bases, leaving 14 bases of the junction unmatched. Germline CDR1 is SGHDT and CDR2 is YYEEEE. The CDR3 runs 18 residues.